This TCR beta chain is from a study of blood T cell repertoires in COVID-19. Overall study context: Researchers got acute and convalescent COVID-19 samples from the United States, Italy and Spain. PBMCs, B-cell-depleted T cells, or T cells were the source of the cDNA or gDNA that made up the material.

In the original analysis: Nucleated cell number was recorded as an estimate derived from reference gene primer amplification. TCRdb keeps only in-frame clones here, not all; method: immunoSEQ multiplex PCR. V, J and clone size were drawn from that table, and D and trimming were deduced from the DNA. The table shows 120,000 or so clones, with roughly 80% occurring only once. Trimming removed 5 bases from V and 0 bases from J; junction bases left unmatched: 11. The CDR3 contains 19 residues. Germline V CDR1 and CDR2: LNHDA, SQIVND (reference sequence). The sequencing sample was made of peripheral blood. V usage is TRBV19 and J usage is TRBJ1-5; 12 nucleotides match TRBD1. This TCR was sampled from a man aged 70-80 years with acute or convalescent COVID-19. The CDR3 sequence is CASSPHPGQGARSNQPQHF. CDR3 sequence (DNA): TGTGCCAGTAGTCCCCATCCGGGACAGGGGGCGCGTAGCAATCAGCCCCAGCATTTT.